These 9 T cell receptor beta chains originate from one sample sequenced in a study of T cell changes during pregnancy in multiple sclerosis. The method was immunoSEQ multiplex PCR; TCRdb's version includes in-frame clones alone and lacks a portion of them. This table holds roughly 35,000 clones, around nine tenths found once. The sample was CD8+ T cells from peripheral blood mononuclear cells, taken in the first trimester of pregnancy. The source of these receptors is a female donor with multiple sclerosis, enrolled in a pregnancy study.

V is TRBV10-2 and J is TRBJ2-7; 9 bases agree with TRBD2. CDR3 length: 14 residues. Germline V gene sequence: CDR1 WSHSY, CDR2 SAAADI. The V and J ends lost 2 bases and 7 bases, in that order; junction bases with no gene match: 6. CDR3 sequence: CASSERLAGWEQYF. CDR3 DNA: TGCGCCAGCAGTGAGAGGCTAGCGGGGTGGGAGCAGTACTTC.

The chain recombines TRBV6-1 with TRBJ1-1; D is unclear. Germline-derived CDR1 and CDR2 are MNHNS and SASEGT. There are 12 residues in the CDR3. V dropped 2 bases and J dropped 5 bases, with 6 bases sitting between them. The CDR3 protein is CASSEPGTEAFF. As DNA, the CDR3 is TGTGCCAGCAGTGAACCCGGGACTGAAGCTTTCTTT.

The chain recombines TRBV7-9 with TRBJ2-7, with D maybe TRBD2 (6 bases). Trimming stripped 1 base from V and 4 bases from J, with 17 bases between. Germline V lookup: CDR1 SEHNR, CDR2 FQNEAQ (reference sequence). The CDR3 covers 16 residues. CDR3 region: CASSLVLGGNQYEQYF. In DNA, the CDR3 is TGTGCCAGCAGCTTAGTCCTTGGCGGGAACCAGTACGAGCAGTACTTC.

The chain uses TRBV29-1 and TRBJ2-3; perhaps TRBD2 as D (6 bases). The CDR3 length is 13 residues. V was clipped by 4 bases and J by 6 bases, with 14 bases between them. Per germline, CDR1 SQVTM and CDR2 ANQGSEA. The CDR3 region is CSVVLGGVDTQYF. CDR3 DNA sequence: TGCAGCGTTGTCCTAGGCGGGGTGGATACGCAGTATTTT.

This clone was seen only a few times. The chain is built from TRBV19 and TRBJ2-1; a possible D gene is TRBD2 (5 bases). This CDR3 has 15 amino acids. V lost 5 bases and J 0 bases, leaving 11 bases between the germline ends. Germline CDR1 and CDR2: LNHDA and SQIVND (reference sequence). The DNA of the CDR3 is TGTGCCAGTAGTGCCGAGCGGAACTCCTACAATGAGCAGTTCTTC. Translation gives CASSAERNSYNEQFF.

The chain couples TRBV27 to TRBJ2-1; D remains unclear. The V end lost 8 bases, the J end lost 3 bases, and 14 bases lay between the germline ends. Germline CDR1 is MNHEY and CDR2 is SMNVEV (reference sequence). The CDR3 is 14 amino acids. The CDR3 here is CASHKPGYYNEQFF. The DNA for the CDR3 is TGTGCCAGCCACAAACCAGGATACTACAATGAGCAGTTCTTC.

Only one count was recorded for this clone. In DNA, the CDR3 is TGTGCCAGCAGTTGGACTAGCGGCAACTACGAGCAGTACTTC. Its protein product is CASSWTSGNYEQYF. J is TRBJ2-7 and V is TRBV27; 10 positions agree with TRBD2. Looked up from germline, CDR1 is MNHEY and CDR2 is SMNVEV (reference sequence). The CDR3 sequence is 14 residues long. V was pared by 4 bases and J by 3 bases, with 3 bases of the junction left unmatched.

The genes are TRBV27 and TRBJ2-7; 8 bases line up with TRBD2. Germline trimming cut 3 bases from V and 3 bases from J; bases unmatched to any gene: 1. CDR1 is MNHEY and CDR2 is SMNVEV in the germline V gene (reference sequence). CDR3 length: 13 amino acids. DNA for the CDR3: TGTGCCAGCAGTTTGAGCGGGGGCTACGAGCAGTACTTC. It codes for CASSLSGGYEQYF.

The DNA of the CDR3 is TGTGCCAGCAGCTTGCGACAGCGCTCCTACGAGCAGTACTTC. Translating it yields CASSLRQRSYEQYF. The J gene is TRBJ2-7, the V gene TRBV5-6, with D possibly being TRBD1 (5 bases). Trimming cost V 1 base and J 0 bases, with 8 bases left between them. The CDR3 is 14 amino acids. Germline loops: CDR1 SGHDT, CDR2 YYEEEE.